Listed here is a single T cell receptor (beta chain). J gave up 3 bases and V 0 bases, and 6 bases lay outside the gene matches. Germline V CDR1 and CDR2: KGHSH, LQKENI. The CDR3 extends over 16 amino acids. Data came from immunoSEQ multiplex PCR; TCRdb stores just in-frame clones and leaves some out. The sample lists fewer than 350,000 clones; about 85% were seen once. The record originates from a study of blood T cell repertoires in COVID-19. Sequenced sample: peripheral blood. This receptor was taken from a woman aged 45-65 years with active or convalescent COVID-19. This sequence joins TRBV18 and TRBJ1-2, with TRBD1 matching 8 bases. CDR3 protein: CASSPPLTGGDYGYTF. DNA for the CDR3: TGTGCCAGCTCACCACCGCTCACAGGGGGGGACTATGGCTACACCTTC.